The rows below give T cell receptor beta chains drawn from one sample of a study of shared clonotypes between healthy human individuals. Profiling relied on immunoSEQ multiplex PCR, and the TCRdb table lists in-frame clones only, not all of them. The data hold about 2,100,000 clones, with 90% to 95% observed a single time. Sequencing was done on a sample of naive CD8+ T cells from PBMCs. The source of these receptors is a young man in good health. Some clones in this sample may be carry-over from other donors' samples. Each CDR3 is given with its conserved first and last residue. The D gene is left open where the match is weak. Only part of the rows carry a size: once, few, many, or a class if the clone is expanded.

d_gene	v_gene	abundance	j_gene	CDR3aa	CDR3nt
NA	TRBV6-5	NA	TRBJ1-4	CASSLLGRLDEKLFF	TGTGCCAGCAGTCTCCTTGGCAGGCTGGACGAAAAACTGTTTTTT
NA	TRBV21-1	NA	TRBJ2-7	CASSRLGVPEIYEQYF	TGTGCCAGCAGCAGATTAGGGGTACCCGAAATCTACGAGCAGTACTTC
TRBD2	TRBV11-2	NA	TRBJ2-1	CASSFLAGVYHEQFF	TGTGCCAGCAGCTTCCTAGCGGGAGTTTATCATGAGCAGTTCTTC
TRBD2	TRBV7-2	NA	TRBJ2-7	CASSLVTSSGSHEQYF	TGTGCCAGCAGCTTAGTCACCTCTAGCGGGAGCCACGAGCAGTACTTC
NA	TRBV2	NA	TRBJ1-2	CASRLQSVPYGYTF	TGTGCCAGCAGACTGCAATCAGTACCCTATGGCTACACCTTC
NA	TRBV5-1	NA	TRBJ2-7	CASSLRGSYEQYF	TGCGCCAGCAGCTTGAGGGGTTCCTACGAGCAGTACTTC
NA	TRBV28	NA	TRBJ2-5	CASTLAPGDPQETQYF	TGTGCCAGCACCCTGGCACCGGGGGACCCCCAAGAGACCCAGTACTTC
NA	TRBV15	NA	TRBJ2-7	CATRPLPYYEQYF	TGTGCCACCAGGCCCTTACCTTACTACGAGCAGTACTTC
NA	TRBV27	few	TRBJ1-1	CASSLTVLTEAFF	TGTGCCAGCAGTTTAACAGTTTTAACTGAAGCTTTCTTT
NA	TRBV28	few	TRBJ2-2	CASSFPQFLAGELFF	TGTGCCAGCAGTTTTCCACAGTTTTTAGCCGGGGAGCTGTTTTTT
NA	TRBV25-1	NA	TRBJ2-3	CASSGQGPSSTDTQYF	TGTGCCAGCAGTGGGCAAGGACCGTCTAGCACAGATACGCAGTATTTT
NA	TRBV29-1	NA	TRBJ2-7	CSVIGRTYEQYF	TGCAGCGTGATAGGACGGACCTACGAGCAGTACTTC
NA	TRBV5-1	NA	TRBJ2-7	CASSLAYSYYEQYF	TGCGCCAGCAGCTTGGCATATAGTTACTACGAGCAGTACTTC
NA	TRBV4-3	NA	TRBJ1-2	CASSQGEGNYGYTF	TGCGCCAGCAGCCAAGGAGAGGGGAACTATGGCTACACCTTC
NA	TRBV28	NA	TRBJ1-1	CASSNPGNTEAFF	TGTGCCAGCAGCAATCCTGGGAACACTGAAGCTTTCTTT
TRBD1	TRBV7-9	NA	TRBJ2-6	CASSTWDRESSGANVLTF	TGTGCCAGCAGCACCTGGGACAGGGAGTCCTCTGGGGCCAACGTCCTGACTTTC
NA	TRBV30	NA	TRBJ1-2	CAWSRLGQDGYTF	TGTGCCTGGAGTAGACTCGGTCAGGATGGCTACACCTTC
NA	TRBV7-9	NA	TRBJ2-1	CASSPGSPEQFF	TGTGCCAGCAGCCCAGGGAGCCCTGAGCAGTTCTTC
TRBD2	TRBV4-3	NA	TRBJ2-4	CASSPLLAGRGVQYF	TGCGCCAGCAGCCCACTGCTAGCGGGCCGGGGCGTTCAGTACTTC
TRBD1	TRBV7-3	NA	TRBJ2-3	CASSGDSSTDTQYF	TGTGCCAGCAGCGGGGACAGTAGCACAGATACGCAGTATTTT
NA	TRBV28	once	TRBJ1-4	CASSFRGLGEKLFF	TGTGCCAGCAGTTTTCGGGGGCTGGGAGAAAAACTGTTTTTT
TRBD2	TRBV7-8	NA	TRBJ2-1	CASGLAAHNEQFF	TGTGCCAGCGGACTAGCGGCACACAATGAGCAGTTCTTC
NA	TRBV2	NA	TRBJ2-7	CASSEGSSFSYEQYF	TGTGCCAGCAGTGAAGGTTCCAGCTTCTCCTACGAGCAGTACTTC
NA	TRBV7-9	NA	TRBJ1-1	CASSFTPTTVGNTEAFF	TGTGCCAGCAGCTTCACCCCAACGACAGTGGGAAACACTGAAGCTTTCTTT
NA	TRBV13	NA	TRBJ2-7	CASSGVRLAARYEQYF	TGTGCCAGCAGTGGGGTACGATTAGCGGCGAGATACGAGCAGTACTTC
TRBD1	TRBV7-2	NA	TRBJ2-7	CASSQQGWGYEQYF	TGTGCCAGCAGCCAACAGGGGTGGGGCTACGAGCAGTACTTC
NA	TRBV4-3	NA	TRBJ2-6	CASSQEVQGDTGANVLTF	TGCGCCAGCAGCCAAGAAGTGCAAGGGGACACTGGGGCCAACGTCCTGACTTTC
NA	TRBV9	NA	TRBJ2-1	CASSVGVPGVVNEQFF	TGTGCCAGCAGCGTAGGAGTGCCGGGAGTGGTCAATGAGCAGTTCTTC